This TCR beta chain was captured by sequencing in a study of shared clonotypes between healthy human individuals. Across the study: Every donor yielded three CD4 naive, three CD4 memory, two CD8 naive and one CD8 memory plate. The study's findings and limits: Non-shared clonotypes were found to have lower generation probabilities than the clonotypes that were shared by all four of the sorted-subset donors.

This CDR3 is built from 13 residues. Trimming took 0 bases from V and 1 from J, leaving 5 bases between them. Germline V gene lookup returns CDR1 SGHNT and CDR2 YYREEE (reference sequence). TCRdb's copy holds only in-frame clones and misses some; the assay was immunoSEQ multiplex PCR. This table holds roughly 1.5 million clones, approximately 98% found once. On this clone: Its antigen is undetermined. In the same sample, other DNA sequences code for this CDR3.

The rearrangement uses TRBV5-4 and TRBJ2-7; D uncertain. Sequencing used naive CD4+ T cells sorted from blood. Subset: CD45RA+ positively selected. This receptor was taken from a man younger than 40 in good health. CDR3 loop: CASSLGSSYEQYF. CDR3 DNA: TGTGCCAGCAGCTTGGGGTCATCCTACGAGCAGTACTTC.